This TCR beta chain was captured by sequencing in a study of blood T cell repertoires in COVID-19. Study as a whole: Collection of acute and convalescent COVID-19 samples took place in the United States, Italy and Spain. From T cells, B-cell-depleted T cells, or PBMCs came the material, which was cDNA or gDNA.

Under the authors' procedure: Estimation of nucleated cell counts relied on the amplification of reference gene primers. The table came from immunoSEQ multiplex PCR; TCRdb's copy has only in-frame clones and leaves some out. The DNA gave D and trimming, while V, J and clone size come from that table. The repertoire holds fewer than 150,000 clones, approximately 77% seen once, with 20% in the top ten. Trimming at V came to 4 bases and at J to 8 bases, leaving 6 bases not matched to a gene. Looked up from germline, CDR1 is LNHDA and CDR2 is SQIVND (reference sequence). The CDR3 runs to 14 residues. Sequencing was carried out using peripheral blood. This receptor was obtained from a man older than 75 with acute or convalescent COVID-19. The V and J genes are TRBV19 and TRBJ1-4, with 8 positions matching TRBD1. CDR3 sequence reads: CASSKGQVGEKLFF. In DNA, the CDR3 is TGTGCCAGTAGTAAGGGACAGGTCGGGGAAAAACTGTTTTTT.